The 5 T cell receptor beta chains below were found in one sample sequenced in a study of cytomegalovirus exposure and HLA in healthy donors. Clones were read by immunoSEQ multiplex PCR, and TCRdb kept only the in-frame ones, dropping some. The sample holds hundreds of thousands of clones, approximately 90% seen once. Material: PBMCs. The receptors were gathered from a woman between 18 and 30 years old in good health and CMV-seronegative.

This chain connects TRBV9 to TRBJ2-5, with D perhaps TRBD2 (5 bases). The ends were cut back, 4 bases at V and 5 bases at J, with 12 bases in the middle. CDR3 length: 13 residues. The germline V gene encodes CDR1 SGDLS and CDR2 YYNGEE. The CDR3 loop reads CASSFRKRETQYF. CDR3 nucleotide sequence: TGTGCCAGCAGCTTCCGCAAGCGGGAGACCCAGTACTTC.

The chain carries TRBV27 and TRBJ1-4; TRBD1 agrees at 10 bases. From germline, CDR1 is MNHEY and CDR2 SMNVEV (reference sequence). The CDR3 totals 14 residues. Trimming at V came to 6 bases and at J to 5 bases, leaving 3 bases not matched to a gene. The CDR3 region has the DNA TGTGCCAGCAGCCGGGACAGGGGAAATGAAAAACTGTTTTTT. Its protein product is CASSRDRGNEKLFF.

This clone appeared once. The chain uses TRBV5-1 and TRBJ1-4, with 7 bases lining up with TRBD1. Trimming took 4 bases from V and 5 from J; bases not matched to a gene: 8. There are 15 residues in the CDR3. The germline V gene has CDR1 SGHRS and CDR2 YFSETQ. The CDR3 is CASSPGTAQNEKLFF. The DNA for the CDR3 is TGCGCCAGCAGCCCCGGGACAGCCCAAAATGAAAAACTGTTTTTT.

The chain is built from TRBV9 and TRBJ2-3, with D possibly TRBD2 on 5 matching bases. Trimming stripped 2 bases from V and 0 bases from J, with 10 bases between. In germline, CDR1 is SGDLS, CDR2 YYNGEE. This CDR3 has 15 amino acids. CDR3 nucleotide sequence: TGTGCCAGCAGCGTGGGCGGGTTTAGCACAGATACGCAGTATTTT. Translation gives CASSVGGFSTDTQYF.

The gene calls are TRBV10-3 and TRBJ2-1; D is ambiguous. Germline V lookup: CDR1 ENHRY, CDR2 SYGVKD. Trimming pared 0 bases from V and 3 bases from J, leaving 12 bases between. CDR3 length equals 16 residues. CDR3 nucleotide sequence: TGTGCCATCAGTGAGTCGAGCCGGTCAAGCTACAATGAGCAGTTCTTC. Translation: CAISESSRSSYNEQFF.